A single sample gave rise to the 8 T cell receptor beta chains below, sequenced in a study of beta chain features in type 1 diabetes. The sequenced template was cDNA made from the entire isolated RNA. Using immunoSEQ multiplex PCR, the repertoire was profiled, and TCRdb retains in-frame clones only, with some absent. The sample records under 400,000 clones, approximately 12% being singletons. Input material: naive CD4+ T cells from blood. The source is a man younger than 35 in good health.

This clone was picked up a small number of times. The chain combines TRBV30 with TRBJ2-5; tentative D call: TRBD1 (5 bases). Germline V gives CDR1 GTSNPN, CDR2 SVGIG (reference sequence). The ends were cut back, 8 bases at V and 5 bases at J, with 12 bases in the middle. The CDR3 loop spans 11 amino acids. This chain's CDR3 is CAVTGRETQYF. The CDR3 DNA reads TGTGCCGTAACAGGACGGGAGACCCAGTACTTC.

J is TRBJ2-1 and V is TRBV2; D gene unclear. The ends were cut back, 3 bases at V and 4 bases at J, with 10 bases in the middle. Germline V CDR1 and CDR2: SNHLY, FYNNEI. This CDR3 has 14 residues. The CDR3 sequence is CASSDVSRYNEQFF. The CDR3 region has the DNA TGTGCCAGCAGTGATGTTAGCCGGTACAATGAGCAGTTCTTC. The full variable domain, its missing parts supplied by reference TRBV2 and TRBJ2-1, is EPEVTQTPSHQVTQMGQEVILRCVPISNHLYFYWYRQILGQKVEFLVSFYNNEISEKSEIFDDQFSVERPDGSNFTLKIRSTKLEDSAMYFCASSDVSRYNEQFFGPGTRLTVL.

The rearrangement joins TRBV2 to TRBJ1-1, with D maybe TRBD1 (5 bases). The CDR3 is made up of 12 amino acids. V gave up 6 bases and J gave up 0 bases, with 5 bases separating them. Germline CDR1 is SNHLY and CDR2 is FYNNEI. This CDR3 reads CASRTVNTEAFF. The CDR3 DNA reads TGTGCCAGCAGGACAGTGAACACTGAAGCTTTCTTT.

The DNA of the CDR3 is TGTGCCAGCAGTTATAGAAGCGGGGGGGGAGGGGATACGCAGTATTTT. Residues: CASSYRSGGGGDTQYF. The V call is TRBV6-5, the J call TRBJ2-3; TRBD2 matches at 10 bases. Germline V CDR1 and CDR2: MNHEY, SVGAGI. This CDR3 is built from 16 residues. V dropped 3 bases and J dropped 6; count of bases not matched to a gene: 9.

This clone was observed a few times. V and J are TRBV30 and TRBJ2-1; TRBD2 agrees at 12 bases. V gave up 1 base and J gave up 8 bases; unmatched junction bases: 9. The CDR3 runs 16 residues. Germline CDR1 GTSNPN, CDR2 SVGIG (reference sequence). The CDR3 region has the DNA TGTGCCTGGAGTGCTGGACTAGCGGGATCAAGGGATGAGCAGTTCTTC. It is translated as CAWSAGLAGSRDEQFF.

This clone was seen a single time. The rearrangement links TRBV28 to TRBJ1-2; 9 positions match TRBD1. V lost 4 bases to trimming and J lost 6 bases; unmatched junction nucleotides: 3. The CDR3 is made up of 13 amino acids. Germline values: CDR1 MDHEN, CDR2 SYDVKM. CDR3 DNA: TGTGCCAGCAGTTCGGGACAGGGAAATGGCTACACCTTC. Amino acids: CASSSGQGNGYTF.

The V call is TRBV7-2, the J call TRBJ2-7; TRBD1 agrees at 10 bases. The CDR3 totals 15 residues. Trimming at V came to 3 bases and at J to 3 bases, leaving 5 bases not matched to a gene. The germline V gene has CDR1 SGHTA and CDR2 FQGNSA. The CDR3 coding sequence is TGTGCCAGCAGCTTCCGGGACAGGGGCAGCTACGAGCAGTACTTC. Protein product: CASSFRDRGSYEQYF.

The CDR3 loop reads CASSERGGAGETQYF. CDR3 in DNA: TGTGCCAGCAGTGAAAGGGGGGGGGCCGGTGAGACCCAGTACTTC. The chain combines TRBV25-1 with TRBJ2-5, with D possibly TRBD2 on 7 matching bases. V was cut by 2 bases and J by 5 bases, with 15 bases left in between. Germline CDR1 reads MGHDK; CDR2 reads SYGVNS. There are 15 residues in the CDR3. The entire variable domain, with the rest obtained from reference TRBV25-1 and TRBJ2-5, is as follows: EADIYQTPRYLVIGTGKKITLECSQTMGHDKMYWYQQDPGMELHLIHYSYGVNSTEKGDLSSESTVSRIRTEHFPLTLESARPSHTSQYLCASSERGGAGETQYFGPGTRLLVL.